This TCR beta chain appears in the sequencing data of a study of tumor-infiltrating lymphocytes in primary liver carcinoma. Study-wide results and limits: Only about 7.5-24% of top clones appeared in all five tumor regions. A significantly higher top-250-clone fraction was found in tumors than in blood (p = 0.039).

Notes on this clonotype: Its antigen is currently unknown. This clone may be a read error of a much larger clone one base away.

From unsorted bulk tissue weighing roughly 17-34 mg, DNA and RNA were co-extracted. No patient had received treatment, and all had chronic HBV infection. Separate regions, five per tumor, were sampled. Constant-region priming of 500 ng total RNA yielded TCR beta cDNA. Slightly modified ARM-PCR served as the procedure for the TCR beta libraries. These libraries came from three rounds of nested multiplex PCR. A C-beta reverse primer and TRBV1-TRBV30 forward primers served in each of the first two PCR rounds, at around 10 cycles apiece. Via MiXCR, TCRdb re-called the multiplex PCR reads, giving one row per CDR3 protein. The data hold more than 90,000 distinct CDR3 sequences, with around 73% observed a single time. Germline V CDR1 and CDR2: SGHNT, YENEEA. This CDR3 comprises 12 residues.

This chain joins TRBV11-3 and TRBJ2-5, with D unclear. Sample: liver tumor tissue from sampling region 2. The subset denotes: tumor region T2, inferior pole. This sequence originates from an older woman with primary liver carcinoma and hepatitis B virus infection. The CDR3 DNA sequence: TGTGCCAGCAGCTTAGTACAAGAGACCCATTACTTC. It specifies CASSLVQETHYF.